A single sample is the source of the 9 T cell receptor beta chains below, sequenced in a study of identical twins. Each CDR3 protein gets one entry after TCRdb re-called the 5' RACE reads with MiXCR. The sample has hundreds of thousands of distinct CDR3 sequences; 8.6% are singletons. These data were also filed under a second study, of yellow fever vaccine responses in identical twins.

Input material: PBMCs. The source is a woman younger than 35 in good health.

This chain joins TRBV4-2 and TRBJ2-5; possible D gene TRBD2, 5 bases. The CDR3 runs 16 residues. Germline lookup yields CDR1 LGHNA and CDR2 YNFKEQ. The V end was cut by 2 bases, the J end by 5 bases, with 18 bases between. The CDR3 bases are TGTGCCAGCAGCCAAACCCCCCTGGGTTGGGAGGAGACCCAGTACTTC. Its protein is CASSQTPLGWEETQYF.

The V call is TRBV9, the J call TRBJ1-4; D gene uncertain. The V end lost 0 bases, the J end lost 8 bases, and 5 bases lay between the germline ends. The CDR3 has 12 residues. Germline values: CDR1 SGDLS, CDR2 YYNGEE. The DNA of the CDR3 is TGTGCCAGCAGCGTAGTAGGGGAAAAACTGTTTTTT. Translating it yields CASSVVGEKLFF.

A few counts support this clonotype. The chain links TRBV10-2 to TRBJ2-7; D is possibly TRBD2 (6 bases). The CDR3 sequence is 13 residues long. The V end lost 6 bases, the J end lost 3 bases, and 12 bases lay between the germline ends. The germline V gene encodes CDR1 WSHSY and CDR2 SAAADI. CDR3 loop: CASRAGRNYEQYF. The CDR3 DNA follows: TGCGCCAGCAGGGCGGGGAGAAACTACGAGCAGTACTTC.

The V and J genes are TRBV6-2 or TRBV6-3 and TRBJ2-7; D is possibly TRBD1 or TRBD2 (5 bases each). Trimming cost V 5 bases and J 7 bases, with 45 bases left between them. The germline gives CDR1 MNHEY, CDR2 SVGEGT. This CDR3 region has 23 residues. CDR3 coding DNA: TGTGCCAGCAGTAACGGGACCGCAACGGGCACGGAGCCTGATACCGCAACGGGCACGGAGCAGTACTTC. Translating it yields CASSNGTATGTEPDTATGTEQYF.

CDR3 amino acids: CASSLDGTGWYQETQYF. Here the CDR3 DNA reads TGTGCCAGCAGCTTAGACGGTACGGGGTGGTACCAAGAGACCCAGTACTTC. The chain carries TRBV7-9 and TRBJ2-5; perhaps TRBD2 as D (5 bases). The CDR3 totals 17 residues. Trimming stripped 1 base from V and 0 bases from J, with 15 bases between. The germline CDR1 and CDR2 sequences are SEHNR and FQNEAQ (reference sequence).

V gene TRBV12-3 or TRBV12-4 combines with J gene TRBJ2-7, with a possible D match to TRBD1 (5 bases). The CDR3 consists of 16 residues. V shed 4 bases and J shed 6 bases, with 22 bases lying between them. For the CDR3, the DNA is TGTGCCAGCAGTTCCTTCGTCAGGGATTCATCACCCGAGCAGTACTTC. Its translation: CASSSFVRDSSPEQYF.

This clonotype was seen repeatedly, ten times or more. The genes are TRBV28 and TRBJ2-1; D unclear. Deletions cut 5 bases from V and 5 bases from J, with 16 bases between. The CDR3 contains 15 residues. Germline CDR1 is MDHEN and CDR2 is SYDVKM. CDR3 DNA sequence: TGTGCCAGCAGTATCCGGTCCGGCGGTGACAATGAGCAGTTCTTC. Encoded protein: CASSIRSGGDNEQFF.

In this sample, this clonotype turned up many times. The chain carries TRBV18 and TRBJ2-7; TRBD2 agrees at 11 bases. The V gene end was trimmed by 6 bases and the J gene end by 3 bases; junction bases not matched to a gene: 1. From germline, CDR1 is KGHSH and CDR2 LQKENI. There are 13 residues in the CDR3. The CDR3 region has the DNA TGTGCCAGCTCCGGGACTAGCGGCTACGAGCAGTACTTC. Its protein is CASSGTSGYEQYF.

This clonotype came up many times. The chain links TRBV4-3 to TRBJ2-3, with 14 bases lining up with TRBD2. Germline-derived CDR1 and CDR2 are LGHNA and YSLEER. The trim removed 1 base at V and 0 bases at J, leaving 6 bases unmatched. The CDR3 length is 19 residues. In DNA form, the CDR3 reads TGCGCCAGCAGCCAAGCCCGACTAGCGGGAGGGATCAGCACAGATACGCAGTATTTT. Protein sequence: CASSQARLAGGISTDTQYF.